This T cell receptor (beta chain) was profiled in a study of T cells in localized non-small cell lung cancer. Whole-study results and caveats: Elevated blood T cell density was associated with longer overall survival. Uninvolved adjacent lung showed higher T cell clonality than tumor. Among the top 100 tumor clones, a median around 62 appeared in adjacent lung.

Trimming took off 5 bases at V and 1 base at J, with 11 bases between the two ends. There are 13 residues in the CDR3. Germline values: CDR1 GTSNPN, CDR2 SVGIG (reference sequence). Data came from immunoSEQ multiplex PCR; TCRdb stores just in-frame clones and leaves some out. The profile shows under 50,000 clones, about nine tenths of them singletons. As concerns this clone: Antigen: not known.

The rearrangement links TRBV30 to TRBJ2-5; D unresolved. The origin of this receptor is a male donor at least 60 years old with stage II lung adenocarcinoma. The input for sequencing was peripheral blood mononuclear cells, taken before any cancer treatment. As DNA, the CDR3 is TGTGCCTGGGACTTCATACGCCAAGAGACCCAGTACTTC. Translated: CAWDFIRQETQYF. Looking up the rest from reference TRBV30 and TRBJ2-5 gives the full variable domain: SQTIHQWPATLVQPVGSPLSLECTVEGTSNPNLYWYRQAAGRGLQLLFYSVGIGQISSEVPQNLSASRPQDRQFILSSKKLLLSDSGFYLCAWDFIRQETQYFGPGTRLLVL.